This entry lists 3 T cell receptor beta chains sequenced from one sample in a study of T cell responses to AZD1222 COVID-19 vaccine. Libraries were prepared by immunoSEQ multiplex PCR; TCRdb keeps only in-frame clonotypes and omits some of them. The table records around 110,000 clones, about 90% of them present only once. Specimen: peripheral blood, collected 28 days after the second AZD1222 dose. These receptor sequences come from an adult who received the AZD1222 COVID-19 vaccine.

V gene TRBV2 combines with J gene TRBJ2-7, with 11 bases lining up with TRBD2. V dropped 9 bases and J dropped 3; count of bases not matched to a gene: 7. Germline CDR1 and CDR2: SNHLY and FYNNEI. The CDR3 spans 14 residues. In DNA form, the CDR3 reads TGTGCCAGTTTTAGCGGGAGGGCCAGCTACGAGCAGTACTTC. This gives the protein CASFSGRASYEQYF. Together with reference TRBV2 and TRBJ2-7, the CDR3 gives the full variable domain: EPEVTQTPSHQVTQMGQEVILRCVPISNHLYFYWYRQILGQKVEFLVSFYNNEISEKSEIFDDQFSVERPDGSNFTLKIRSTKLEDSAMYFCASFSGRASYEQYFGPGTRLTVT.

This clone was seen just once. The gene calls are TRBV19 and TRBJ2-1; D not certain. From germline, CDR1 is LNHDA and CDR2 SQIVND (reference sequence). This CDR3 has 12 residues. V lost 5 bases and J 12 bases, leaving 14 bases between the germline ends. The CDR3 sequence: CASSLRTQMQFF. The CDR3 DNA follows: TGTGCCAGTAGTCTCCGGACCCAGATGCAGTTCTTC.

The chain is built from TRBV5-4 and TRBJ2-1; a weak D match, TRBD1 (6 bases). The V gene lost 5 bases and the J gene lost 8 bases, with 14 bases spanning the gap. CDR3 length equals 13 residues. CDR1 and CDR2 (germline): SGHNT, YYREEE (reference sequence). The CDR3: CASSYQGTDEQFF. As DNA, the CDR3 is TGTGCCAGCAGTTACCAGGGGACGGATGAGCAGTTCTTC.